This T cell receptor beta chain originates from a study of CD8+ T cells in alopecia areata. From germline, CDR1 is SGDLS and CDR2 YYNGEE. The CDR3 sequence is 12 residues long. V was pared by 3 bases and J by 4 bases, with 5 bases between. Treatment specified: oral pan-JAK inhibitor, 5-10 mg twice daily. RNA extraction was followed by reverse transcription into cDNA, which acted as the sequencing template. Assay used: immunoSEQ multiplex PCR; TCRdb lists only in-frame clones, some missing. The data hold 170,000 or so clones, with roughly 61% observed a single time. V and J are TRBV9 and TRBJ1-3, with unresolved D. The receptor's source is a human donor with alopecia areata. Specimen: CD8+ T cells sorted from blood, collected at week 24, from a patient treated with tofacitinib. CDR3 DNA sequence: TGTGCCAGCAGCGGAGGGGGAAACACCATATATTTT. Encoded protein: CASSGGGNTIYF.